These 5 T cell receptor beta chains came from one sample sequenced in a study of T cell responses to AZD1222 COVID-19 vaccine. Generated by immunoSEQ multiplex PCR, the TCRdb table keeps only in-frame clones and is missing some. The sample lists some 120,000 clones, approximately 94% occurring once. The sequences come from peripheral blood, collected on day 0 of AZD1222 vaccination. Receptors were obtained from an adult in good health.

In nucleotides, the CDR3 is TGTGCCAGCAGCGTAGGAGGGATGGCTAGCGGTTCCTACGAGCAGTACTTC. Translating gives CASSVGGMASGSYEQYF. The chain has TRBV9 and TRBJ2-7; TRBD2 matches 7 bases. This CDR3 has 17 amino acids. CDR1 is SGDLS, CDR2 YYNGEE, per germline. The junction had 10 bases not matched to a gene; V was cut back by 0 bases and J by 1 base. The whole variable domain, remainder taken from reference TRBV9 and TRBJ2-7, is DSGVTQTPKHLITATGQRVTLRCSPRSGDLSVYWYQQSLDQGLQFLIQYYNGEERAKGNILERFSAQQFPDLHSELNLSSLELGDSALYFCASSVGGMASGSYEQYFGPGTRLTVT.

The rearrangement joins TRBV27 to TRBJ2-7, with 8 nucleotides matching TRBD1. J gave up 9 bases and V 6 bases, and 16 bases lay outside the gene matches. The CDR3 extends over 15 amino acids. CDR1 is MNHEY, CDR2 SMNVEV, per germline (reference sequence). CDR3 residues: CASRRTGTGPLGQYF. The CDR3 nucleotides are TGTGCCAGCAGAAGGACCGGGACAGGACCACTAGGGCAGTACTTC.

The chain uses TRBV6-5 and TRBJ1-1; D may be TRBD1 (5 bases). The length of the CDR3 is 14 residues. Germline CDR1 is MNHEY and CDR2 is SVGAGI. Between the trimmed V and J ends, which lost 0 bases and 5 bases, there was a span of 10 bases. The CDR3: CASSYSGGGTEAFF. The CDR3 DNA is TGTGCCAGCAGTTACTCGGGCGGGGGGACTGAAGCTTTCTTT.

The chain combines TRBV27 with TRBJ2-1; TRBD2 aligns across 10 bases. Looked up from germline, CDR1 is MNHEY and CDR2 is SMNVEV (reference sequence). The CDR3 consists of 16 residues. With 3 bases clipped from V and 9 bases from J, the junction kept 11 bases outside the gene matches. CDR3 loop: CASSLPQREGPFEQFF. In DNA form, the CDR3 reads TGTGCCAGCAGTTTGCCCCAGCGGGAGGGCCCGTTTGAGCAGTTCTTC.

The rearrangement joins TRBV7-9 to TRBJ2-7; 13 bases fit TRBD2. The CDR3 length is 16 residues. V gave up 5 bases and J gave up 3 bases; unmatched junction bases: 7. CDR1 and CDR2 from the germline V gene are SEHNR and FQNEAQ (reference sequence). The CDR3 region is CASSTSGTSGIYEQYF. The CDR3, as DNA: TGTGCCAGCAGCACCTCCGGGACTAGCGGGATCTACGAGCAGTACTTC.